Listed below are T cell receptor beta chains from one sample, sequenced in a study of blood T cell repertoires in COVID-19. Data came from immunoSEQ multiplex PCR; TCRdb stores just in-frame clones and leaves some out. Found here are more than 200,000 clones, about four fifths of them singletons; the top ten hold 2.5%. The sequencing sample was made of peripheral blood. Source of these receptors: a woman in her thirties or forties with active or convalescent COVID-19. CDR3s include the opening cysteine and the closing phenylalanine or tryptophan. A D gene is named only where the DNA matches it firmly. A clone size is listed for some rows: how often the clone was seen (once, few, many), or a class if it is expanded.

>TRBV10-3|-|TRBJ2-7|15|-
CAISERGQGAGEQYF
TGTGCCATCAGTGAGAGGGGACAAGGGGCCGGCGAGCAGTACTTC
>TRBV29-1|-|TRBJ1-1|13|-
CSVEEGRGSEAFF
TGCAGCGTTGAAGAAGGGAGGGGGAGTGAAGCTTTCTTT
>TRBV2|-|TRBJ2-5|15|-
CASLLRTQGSETQYF
TGTGCCAGCCTCCTCAGAACGCAGGGTTCCGAGACCCAGTACTTC
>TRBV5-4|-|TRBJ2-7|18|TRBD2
CASSLAPGLAEPSHEQYF
TGTGCCAGCAGCTTGGCTCCGGGACTAGCGGAACCTTCCCACGAGCAGTACTTC
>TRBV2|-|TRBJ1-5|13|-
CASSRQADQPQHF
TGTGCCAGCAGCAGACAGGCCGATCAGCCCCAGCATTTT
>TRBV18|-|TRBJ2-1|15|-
CASSPLSGSYNEQFF
TGTGCCAGCTCACCACTCTCGGGGTCCTACAATGAGCAGTTCTTC
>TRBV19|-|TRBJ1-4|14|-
CASSFLQGDEKLFF
TGTGCCAGTAGTTTCCTACAGGGAGATGAAAAACTGTTTTTT
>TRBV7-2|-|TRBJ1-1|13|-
CASSLGGLTEAFF
TGTGCCAGCAGCTTGGGGGGGCTCACTGAAGCTTTCTTT
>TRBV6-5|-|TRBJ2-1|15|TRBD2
CASIKTSGGHNEQFF
TGTGCCAGCATTAAGACTAGCGGGGGACACAATGAGCAGTTCTTC
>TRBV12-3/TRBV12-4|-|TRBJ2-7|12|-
CASSTSSYEQYF
TGTGCCAGCTCGACTAGCTCCTACGAGCAGTACTTC
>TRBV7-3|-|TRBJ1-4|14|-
CASSATATNEKLFF
TGTGCCAGCAGCGCGACTGCAACTAATGAAAAACTGTTTTTT
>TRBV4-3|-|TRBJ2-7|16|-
CASSQEGSGILYEQYF
TGCGCCAGCAGCCAAGAGGGTTCCGGGATCCTCTACGAGCAGTACTTC
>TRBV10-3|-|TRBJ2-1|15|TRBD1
CAIRQGITFGNEQFF
TGTGCCATCAGACAGGGGATTACATTTGGGAATGAGCAGTTCTTC
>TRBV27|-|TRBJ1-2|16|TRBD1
CASSLGFWTGTDGYTF
TGTGCCAGCAGTTTAGGCTTTTGGACAGGGACCGATGGCTACACCTTC
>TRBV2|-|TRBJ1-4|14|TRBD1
CASTEGQANEKLFF
TGTGCCAGCACCGAGGGACAGGCTAATGAAAAACTGTTTTTT
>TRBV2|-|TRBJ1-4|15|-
CASSEARTGNEKLFF
TGTGCCAGCAGTGAAGCAAGAACAGGGAATGAAAAACTGTTTTTT
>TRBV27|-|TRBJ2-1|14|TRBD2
CASRLAGSYNEQFF
TGTGCCAGCAGACTAGCGGGGTCCTACAATGAGCAGTTCTTC
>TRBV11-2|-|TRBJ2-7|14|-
CASSSDQLDPEQYF
TGTGCCAGCAGCTCAGACCAACTAGACCCCGAGCAGTACTTC
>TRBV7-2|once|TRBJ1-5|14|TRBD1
CASSWDRGREPQHF
TGTGCCAGCAGCTGGGACAGGGGCCGAGAGCCCCAGCATTTT
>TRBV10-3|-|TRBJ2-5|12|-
CAISQVAQTQYF
TGTGCCATCAGCCAGGTTGCTCAGACCCAGTACTTC
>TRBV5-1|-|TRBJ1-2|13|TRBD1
CASSSNRGDGYTF
TGCGCCAGCAGCAGTAACAGGGGAGATGGCTACACCTTC
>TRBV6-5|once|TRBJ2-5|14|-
CASSSPAGQETQYF
TGTGCCAGCAGTTCCCCGGCGGGCCAAGAGACCCAGTACTTC
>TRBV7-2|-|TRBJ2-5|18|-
CASSFVRTGTLGSETQYF
TGTGCCAGCAGCTTTGTAAGAACCGGGACACTGGGGTCTGAGACCCAGTACTTC
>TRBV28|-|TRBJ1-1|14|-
CASENPIGEPEAFF
TGTGCCAGCGAAAACCCTATCGGGGAGCCTGAAGCTTTCTTT
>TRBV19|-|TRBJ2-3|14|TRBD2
CASTVWGGEDTQYF
TGTGCCAGTACGGTCTGGGGGGGAGAAGATACGCAGTATTTT
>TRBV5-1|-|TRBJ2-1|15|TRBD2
CASSLSGGVNNEQFF
TGCGCCAGCAGCTTGAGCGGGGGGGTCAACAATGAGCAGTTCTTC
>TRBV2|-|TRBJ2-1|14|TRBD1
CASTARTGNNEQFF
TGTGCCAGCACCGCGAGGACAGGGAACAATGAGCAGTTCTTC
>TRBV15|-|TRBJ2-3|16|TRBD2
CATSRGLADLTDTQYF
TGTGCCACCAGCAGAGGACTAGCTGATCTCACAGATACGCAGTATTTT